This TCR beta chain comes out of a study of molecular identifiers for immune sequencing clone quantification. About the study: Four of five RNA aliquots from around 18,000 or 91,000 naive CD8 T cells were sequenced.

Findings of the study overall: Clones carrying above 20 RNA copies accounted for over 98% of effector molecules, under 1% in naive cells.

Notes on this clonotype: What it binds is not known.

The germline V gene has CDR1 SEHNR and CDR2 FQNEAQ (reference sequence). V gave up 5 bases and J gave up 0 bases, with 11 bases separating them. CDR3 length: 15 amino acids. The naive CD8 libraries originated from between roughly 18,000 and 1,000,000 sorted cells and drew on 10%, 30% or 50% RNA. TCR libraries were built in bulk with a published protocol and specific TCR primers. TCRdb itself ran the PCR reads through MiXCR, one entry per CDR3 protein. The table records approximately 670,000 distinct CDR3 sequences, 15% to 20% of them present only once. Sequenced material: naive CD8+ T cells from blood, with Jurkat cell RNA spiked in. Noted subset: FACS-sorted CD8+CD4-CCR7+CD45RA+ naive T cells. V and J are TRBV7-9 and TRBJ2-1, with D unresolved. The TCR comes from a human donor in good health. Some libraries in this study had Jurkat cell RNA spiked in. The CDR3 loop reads CASSTNIGSYNEQFF. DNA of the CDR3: TGTGCCAGCAGCACTAACATAGGCTCCTACAATGAGCAGTTCTTC.